Listed below are T cell receptor beta chains from one sample, sequenced in a study of regulatory T cells in long-lasting Graves disease. TCRdb fed the multiplex PCR reads into MiXCR, producing one record per CDR3 protein. The sample has about 560,000 distinct CDR3 sequences; roughly 16% are singletons. These same data were also listed under a study on T cells in Graves' hyperthyroidism and ophthalmopathy.

Sequencing used peripheral blood mononuclear cells (PBMCs), obtained at new diagnosis, from a patient treated with antithyroid drugs. The receptors shown here come from a young man with Graves disease. CDR3s include the opening cysteine and the closing phenylalanine or tryptophan. The order of the fields is V gene, D gene, J gene, clone size, CDR3 DNA, CDR3 protein. The D gene is left open where the match is weak. The size of a clone is reported for some rows only, either as once, few or many, or as a class for expanded clones.

V: TRBV30; D: NA; J: TRBJ2-2; size: NA; DNA: TGTGCCTGGAGTGGGGATACCGGGGAGCTGTCTTTT; CDR3: CAWSGDTGELSF
V: TRBV5-4; D: TRBD1; J: TRBJ2-1; size: NA; DNA: TGTGCCAGCAGCGGCGGACAGGCGCCTAGCTCCTACAATGAGCAGTTCTTC; CDR3: CASSGGQAPSSYNEQFF
V: TRBV7-3; D: TRBD1; J: TRBJ1-1; size: many; DNA: TGTGCCAGCAGCTTAACTCAAGGGACAGAAACTGAAGCTTTCTTT; CDR3: CASSLTQGTETEAFF
V: TRBV11-3; D: NA; J: TRBJ2-1; size: NA; DNA: TGTGCCAGGCCAGGCGGACTGCTCAGCAATGAGCAGTTCTTC; CDR3: CARPGGLLSNEQFF
V: TRBV29-1; D: TRBD2; J: TRBJ2-1; size: NA; DNA: TGCAGCGGGGGACTAGCGGGGGGGAAATCCTACAATGAGCAGTTCTTC; CDR3: CSGGLAGGKSYNEQFF
V: TRBV20-1; D: TRBD2; J: TRBJ2-3; size: many; DNA: TGCAGTGCTAGAGATTGGAGCGGGGGCCGCACAGATACGCAGTATTTT; CDR3: CSARDWSGGRTDTQYF
V: TRBV12-3/TRBV12-4; D: NA; J: TRBJ1-1; size: many; DNA: TGTGCCAGCTGTATCGGGACACGGAACACTGAAGCTTTCTTT; CDR3: CASCIGTRNTEAFF
V: TRBV27; D: TRBD1; J: TRBJ1-2; size: NA; DNA: TGTGCCAGCAGTTATGATCACCAGGGGGCAGGGCCTTCTGGCTACACCTTC; CDR3: CASSYDHQGAGPSGYTF
V: TRBV5-4; D: NA; J: TRBJ1-6; size: few; DNA: TGTGCCAGCAGCCCGGCCGCTAGGGGTGATTCACCCCTCCACTTT; CDR3: CASSPAARGDSPLHF
V: TRBV9; D: TRBD2; J: TRBJ2-1; size: NA; DNA: TGTGCCAGCAGCCCTCCCAGCGGGAGTAAGAATGAGCAGTTCTTC; CDR3: CASSPPSGSKNEQFF
V: TRBV18; D: NA; J: TRBJ1-1; size: NA; DNA: TGTGCCAGCTCACCACCAGGAAGTAGGCACACTGAAGCTTTCTTT; CDR3: CASSPPGSRHTEAFF
V: TRBV5-6; D: TRBD2; J: TRBJ2-2; size: NA; DNA: TGTGCCAGCAGCTCCGGGACTAGTGACCTGTTTTTT; CDR3: CASSSGTSDLFF
V: TRBV30; D: NA; J: TRBJ2-5; size: NA; DNA: TGTGCCTGGTCCGGGACTTTCCAAGAGACCCAGTACTTC; CDR3: CAWSGTFQETQYF
V: TRBV11-2; D: TRBD2; J: TRBJ2-7; size: NA; DNA: TGTGCTAGCAGCTTAGATTCTAGCGGGAGTTACGAGCAGTACTTC; CDR3: CASSLDSSGSYEQYF
V: TRBV6-2/TRBV6-3; D: TRBD2; J: TRBJ2-7; size: NA; DNA: TGTGCCAGCAGTTACCCCCGGAGGCTAGCGGGTCTTTTCTACGAGCAGTACTTC; CDR3: CASSYPRRLAGLFYEQYF
V: TRBV3-1; D: NA; J: TRBJ2-7; size: many; DNA: TGTGCCAGCAGCCAGGGTTCCTACGAGCAGTACTTC; CDR3: CASSQGSYEQYF
V: TRBV4-2; D: NA; J: TRBJ1-5; size: NA; DNA: TGTGCCAGCAGCCGACATTACATTAGCAATCAGCCCCAGCATTTT; CDR3: CASSRHYISNQPQHF
V: TRBV20-1; D: TRBD2; J: TRBJ2-5; size: few; DNA: TGCAGTGCTAATTCGGGACTACTCATTCAAGAGACCCAGTACTTC; CDR3: CSANSGLLIQETQYF
V: TRBV7-9; D: NA; J: TRBJ1-1; size: many; DNA: TGTGCCAGCAGACATGAAGGGAGGGACACTGAAGCTTTCTTT; CDR3: CASRHEGRDTEAFF
V: TRBV5-4; D: NA; J: TRBJ2-1; size: few; DNA: TGTGCCAGCAGCTTGGAGCAGAATGAGCAGTTCTTC; CDR3: CASSLEQNEQFF
V: TRBV9; D: NA; J: TRBJ2-3; size: many; DNA: TGTGCCAGCAGCGTAACGGGCACAGATACGCAGTATTTT; CDR3: CASSVTGTDTQYF
V: TRBV5-6; D: TRBD2; J: TRBJ2-7; size: NA; DNA: TGTGCCAGCAGCTCTACCCTAGCGGGATTGGACGAGCAGTACTTC; CDR3: CASSSTLAGLDEQYF
V: TRBV5-1; D: TRBD1; J: TRBJ2-7; size: many; DNA: TGTGCCAGCAGTTTAGCCGGGACAGCCTACGAGCAGTACTTC; CDR3: CASSLAGTAYEQYF
V: TRBV20-1; D: NA; J: TRBJ1-1; size: many; DNA: TGCAGTGCCCAGGAGTTTGGGCAGGCTTCGAGAGCTTTCTTT; CDR3: CSAQEFGQASRAFF
V: TRBV20-1; D: NA; J: TRBJ2-3; size: few; DNA: TGCAGTGCCCCGGGTCCGGAACAGGATACGCAGTATTTT; CDR3: CSAPGPEQDTQYF
V: TRBV7-9; D: NA; J: TRBJ1-4; size: many; DNA: TGTGCCAGCAGCCCCTCGGAGGGGAATGAAAAACTGTTTTTT; CDR3: CASSPSEGNEKLFF
V: TRBV20-1; D: TRBD2; J: TRBJ2-3; size: few; DNA: TGCAGTGCCATCACTCTTAGCGGGCCGGCAGAGACAGATACGCAGTATTTT; CDR3: CSAITLSGPAETDTQYF
V: TRBV7-6; D: NA; J: TRBJ1-1; size: many; DNA: TGTGCCAGCAGCTTAGAAGCCGGGGTGATGAACACTGAAGCTTTCTTT; CDR3: CASSLEAGVMNTEAFF
V: TRBV29-1; D: NA; J: TRBJ2-3; size: NA; DNA: TGCAGTACTGACGTAGGGATCACAGATACGCAGTATTTT; CDR3: CSTDVGITDTQYF
V: TRBV27; D: NA; J: TRBJ2-1; size: NA; DNA: TGTGCCAGCAGTTACACGGGACGGGAGTACAATGAGCAGTTCTTC; CDR3: CASSYTGREYNEQFF
V: TRBV5-1; D: NA; J: TRBJ2-7; size: many; DNA: TGTGCCAGCAGCTTGAGGGCCACAGAACTCTTCTACGAGCAGTACTTC; CDR3: CASSLRATELFYEQYF
V: TRBV15; D: NA; J: TRBJ2-2; size: NA; DNA: TGTGCCACCAGCAAGAGGGGGCTAGCGGAAAACACCGGGGAGCTGTTTTTT; CDR3: CATSKRGLAENTGELFF